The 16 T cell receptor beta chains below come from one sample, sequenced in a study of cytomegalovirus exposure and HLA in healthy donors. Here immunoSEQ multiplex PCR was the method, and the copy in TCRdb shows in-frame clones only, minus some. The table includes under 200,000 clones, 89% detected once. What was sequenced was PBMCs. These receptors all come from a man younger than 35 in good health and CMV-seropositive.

CDR3 coding DNA: TGCGCCAGCAGCTTGGCCCAGATCACAGATACGCAGTATTTT. Amino acids: CASSLAQITDTQYF. The V and J genes are TRBV5-1 and TRBJ2-3; D uncertain. Germline V gene data show CDR1 as SGHRS and CDR2 as YFSETQ. V was shortened by 0 bases and J by 2 bases, with 7 bases between the two germline ends. The length of the CDR3 is 14 residues.

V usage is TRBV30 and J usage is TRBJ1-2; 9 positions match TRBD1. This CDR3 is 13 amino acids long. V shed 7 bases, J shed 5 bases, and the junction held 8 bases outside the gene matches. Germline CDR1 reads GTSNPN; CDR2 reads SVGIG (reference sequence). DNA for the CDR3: TGTGCCTCCATAGGACAGGGGACTTATGGCTACACCTTC. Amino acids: CASIGQGTYGYTF.

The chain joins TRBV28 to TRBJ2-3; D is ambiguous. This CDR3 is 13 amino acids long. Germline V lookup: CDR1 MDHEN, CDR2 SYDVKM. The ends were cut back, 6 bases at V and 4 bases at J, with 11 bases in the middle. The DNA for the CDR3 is TGTGCCAGCAGCCCACGGTCGCCAGATACGCAGTATTTT. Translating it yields CASSPRSPDTQYF.

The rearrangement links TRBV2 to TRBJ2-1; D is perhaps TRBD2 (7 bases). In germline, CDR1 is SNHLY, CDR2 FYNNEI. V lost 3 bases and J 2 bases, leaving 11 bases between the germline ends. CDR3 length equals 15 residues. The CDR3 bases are TGTGCCAGCAGTGATGGGAGGGGGACCTACAATGAGCAGTTCTTC. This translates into CASSDGRGTYNEQFF.

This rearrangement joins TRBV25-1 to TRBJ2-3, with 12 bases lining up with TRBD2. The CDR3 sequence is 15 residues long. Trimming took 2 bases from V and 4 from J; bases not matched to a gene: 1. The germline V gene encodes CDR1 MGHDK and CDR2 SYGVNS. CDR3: CASSEGLAGSDTQYF. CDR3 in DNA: TGTGCCAGCAGTGAAGGACTAGCGGGATCAGATACGCAGTATTTT.

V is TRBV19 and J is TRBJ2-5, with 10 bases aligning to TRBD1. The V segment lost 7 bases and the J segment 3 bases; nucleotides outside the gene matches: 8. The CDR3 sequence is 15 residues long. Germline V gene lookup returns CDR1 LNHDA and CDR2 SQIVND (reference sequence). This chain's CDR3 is CASIGGDRGEETQYF. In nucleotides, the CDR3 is TGTGCCAGTATTGGAGGGGACAGGGGAGAAGAGACCCAGTACTTC.

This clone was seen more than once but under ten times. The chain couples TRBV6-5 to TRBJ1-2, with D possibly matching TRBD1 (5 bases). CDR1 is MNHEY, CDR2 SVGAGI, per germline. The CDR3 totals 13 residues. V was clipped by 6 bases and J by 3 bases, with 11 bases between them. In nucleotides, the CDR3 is TGTGCCAGCAGCCGCGGGGCTGACTATGGCTACACCTTC. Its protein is CASSRGADYGYTF.

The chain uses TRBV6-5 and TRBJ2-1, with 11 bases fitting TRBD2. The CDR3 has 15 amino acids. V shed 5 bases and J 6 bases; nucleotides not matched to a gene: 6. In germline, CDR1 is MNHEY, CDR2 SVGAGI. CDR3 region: CASSRGTSGSNEQFF. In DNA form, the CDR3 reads TGTGCCAGCAGTCGCGGGACTAGCGGAAGCAATGAGCAGTTCTTC.

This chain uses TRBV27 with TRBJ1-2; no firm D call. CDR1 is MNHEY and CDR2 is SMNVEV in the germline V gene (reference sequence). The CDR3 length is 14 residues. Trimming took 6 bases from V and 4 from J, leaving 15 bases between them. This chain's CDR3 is CASSPSTAPYGYTF. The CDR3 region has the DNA TGTGCCAGCAGCCCGTCTACAGCCCCCTATGGCTACACCTTC.

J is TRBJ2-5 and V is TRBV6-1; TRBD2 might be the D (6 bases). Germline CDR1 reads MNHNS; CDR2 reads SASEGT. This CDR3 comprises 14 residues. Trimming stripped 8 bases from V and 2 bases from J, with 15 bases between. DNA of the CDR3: TGTGCCAGCGATAGCGGCTCAACGCAAGAGACCCAGTACTTC. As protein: CASDSGSTQETQYF.

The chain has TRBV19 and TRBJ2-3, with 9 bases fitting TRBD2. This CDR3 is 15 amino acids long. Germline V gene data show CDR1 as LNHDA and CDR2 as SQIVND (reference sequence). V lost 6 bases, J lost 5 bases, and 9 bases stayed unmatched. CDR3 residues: CASRVAGVRGDTQYF. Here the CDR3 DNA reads TGTGCCAGTAGGGTAGCGGGAGTGAGGGGAGATACGCAGTATTTT.

The CDR3 bases are TGCGCCAGCAGCCAAGAGGTGGGAGGGACCGGGGAGCTGTTTTTT. This codes for CASSQEVGGTGELFF. V usage is TRBV4-1 and J usage is TRBJ2-2, with TRBD2 matching over 7 bases. The CDR3 is 15 amino acids. CDR1 is MGHRA and CDR2 is YSYEKL in the germline V gene. The junction had 3 bases not matched to a gene; V was cut back by 0 bases and J by 5 bases.

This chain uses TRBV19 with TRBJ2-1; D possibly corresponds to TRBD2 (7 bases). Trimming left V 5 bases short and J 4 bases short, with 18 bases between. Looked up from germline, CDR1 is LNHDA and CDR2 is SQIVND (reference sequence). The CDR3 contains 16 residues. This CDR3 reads CASSQIGGGLYNEQFF. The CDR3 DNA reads TGTGCCAGTAGTCAAATTGGCGGGGGCCTTTACAATGAGCAGTTCTTC.

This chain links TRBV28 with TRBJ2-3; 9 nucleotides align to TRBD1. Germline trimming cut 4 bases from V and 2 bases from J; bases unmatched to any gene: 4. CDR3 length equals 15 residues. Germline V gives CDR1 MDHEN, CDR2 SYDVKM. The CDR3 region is CASSSGQGHTDTQYF. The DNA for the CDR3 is TGTGCCAGCAGTTCCGGACAGGGGCACACAGATACGCAGTATTTT.

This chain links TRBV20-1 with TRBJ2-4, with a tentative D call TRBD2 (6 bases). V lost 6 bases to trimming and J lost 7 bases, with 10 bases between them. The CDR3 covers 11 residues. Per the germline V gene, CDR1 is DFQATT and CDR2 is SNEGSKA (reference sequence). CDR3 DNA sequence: TGCAGTGCCCAGGAGGGGAACATTCAGTACTTC. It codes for CSAQEGNIQYF.

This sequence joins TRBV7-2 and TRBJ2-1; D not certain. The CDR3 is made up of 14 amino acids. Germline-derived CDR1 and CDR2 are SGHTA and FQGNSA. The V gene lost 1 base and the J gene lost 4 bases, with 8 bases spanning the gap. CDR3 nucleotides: TGTGCCAGCAGCTTAGTTGACAAATACAATGAGCAGTTCTTC. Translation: CASSLVDKYNEQFF.